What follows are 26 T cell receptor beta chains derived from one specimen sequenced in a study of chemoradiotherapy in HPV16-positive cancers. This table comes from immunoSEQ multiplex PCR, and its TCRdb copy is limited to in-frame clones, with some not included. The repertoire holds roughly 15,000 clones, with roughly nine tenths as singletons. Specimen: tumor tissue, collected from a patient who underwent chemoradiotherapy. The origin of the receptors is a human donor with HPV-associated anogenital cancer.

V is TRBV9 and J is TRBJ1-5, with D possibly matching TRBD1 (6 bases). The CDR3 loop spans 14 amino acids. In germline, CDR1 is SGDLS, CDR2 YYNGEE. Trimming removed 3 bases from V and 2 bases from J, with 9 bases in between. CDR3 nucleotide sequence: TGTGCCAGCAGCGCAGGGGATGGCAATCAGCCCCAGCATTTT. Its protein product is CASSAGDGNQPQHF.

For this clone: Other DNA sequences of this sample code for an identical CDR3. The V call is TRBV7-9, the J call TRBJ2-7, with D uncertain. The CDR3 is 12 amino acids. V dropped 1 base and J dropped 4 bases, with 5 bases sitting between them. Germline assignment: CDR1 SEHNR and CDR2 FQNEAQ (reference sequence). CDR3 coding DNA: TGTGCCAGCAGCTTAGGGTCATACGAGCAGTACTTC. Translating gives CASSLGSYEQYF.

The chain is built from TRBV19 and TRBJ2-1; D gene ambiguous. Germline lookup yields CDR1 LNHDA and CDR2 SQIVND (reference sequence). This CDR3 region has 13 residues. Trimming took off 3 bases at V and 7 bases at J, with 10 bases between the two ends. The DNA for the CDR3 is TGTGCCAGTAGTATGAGGCCCGTAAATGAGCAGTTCTTC. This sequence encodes CASSMRPVNEQFF.

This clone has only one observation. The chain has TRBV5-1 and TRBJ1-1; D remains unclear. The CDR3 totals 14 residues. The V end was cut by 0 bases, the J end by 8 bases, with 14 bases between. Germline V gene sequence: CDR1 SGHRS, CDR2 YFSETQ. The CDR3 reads CASSLDFEGGEAFF. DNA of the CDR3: TGCGCCAGCAGCTTGGATTTCGAGGGTGGGGAAGCTTTCTTT.

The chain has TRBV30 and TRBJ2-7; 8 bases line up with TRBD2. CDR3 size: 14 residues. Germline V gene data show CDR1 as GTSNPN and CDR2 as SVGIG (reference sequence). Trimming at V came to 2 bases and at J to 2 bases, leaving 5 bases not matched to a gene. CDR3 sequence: CAWSPQREPYEQYF. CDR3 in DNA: TGTGCCTGGAGTCCGCAGCGGGAGCCCTACGAGCAGTACTTC.

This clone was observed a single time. The chain's CDR3 is CAISVPQGRQFF. The CDR3 bases are TGTGCCATCAGTGTTCCACAGGGGCGGCAGTTCTTC. The chain couples TRBV10-3 to TRBJ2-1; TRBD1 aligns across 7 bases. The V and J ends lost 4 bases and 12 bases, in that order; junction bases with no gene match: 6. CDR1 and CDR2 (germline): ENHRY, SYGVKD. The CDR3 covers 12 residues.

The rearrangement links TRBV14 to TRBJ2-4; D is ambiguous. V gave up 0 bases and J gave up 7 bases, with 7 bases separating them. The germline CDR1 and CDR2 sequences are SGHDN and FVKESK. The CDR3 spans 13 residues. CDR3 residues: CASSQDIQNIQYF. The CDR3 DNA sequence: TGTGCCAGCAGCCAAGATATCCAGAACATTCAGTACTTC.

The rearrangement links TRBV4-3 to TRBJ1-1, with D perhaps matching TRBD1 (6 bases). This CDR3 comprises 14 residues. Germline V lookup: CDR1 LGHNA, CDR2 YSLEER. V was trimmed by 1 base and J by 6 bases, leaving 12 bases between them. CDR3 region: CASSQAQGRSEAFF. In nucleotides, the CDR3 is TGCGCCAGCAGCCAAGCCCAGGGGAGGTCTGAAGCTTTCTTT.

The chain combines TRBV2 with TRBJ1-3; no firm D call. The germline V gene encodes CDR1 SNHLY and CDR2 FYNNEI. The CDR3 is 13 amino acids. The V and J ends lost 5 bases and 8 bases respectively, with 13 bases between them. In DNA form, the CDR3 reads TGTGCCAGCAGTCCGGACGGCCGGGACACCATATATTTT. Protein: CASSPDGRDTIYF.

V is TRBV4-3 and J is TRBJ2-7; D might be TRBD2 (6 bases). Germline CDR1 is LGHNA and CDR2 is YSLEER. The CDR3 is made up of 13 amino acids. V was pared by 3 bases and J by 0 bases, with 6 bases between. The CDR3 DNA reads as TGCGCCAGCAGCCAGGAGGGCTCCTACGAGCAGTACTTC. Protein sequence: CASSQEGSYEQYF.

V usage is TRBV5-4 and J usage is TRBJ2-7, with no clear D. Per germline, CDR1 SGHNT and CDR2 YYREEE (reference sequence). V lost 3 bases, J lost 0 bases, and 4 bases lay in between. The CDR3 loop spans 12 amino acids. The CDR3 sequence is CASSWDSYEQYF. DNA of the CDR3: TGTGCCAGCAGCTGGGACTCCTACGAGCAGTACTTC. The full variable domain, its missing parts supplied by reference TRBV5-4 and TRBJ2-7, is ETGVTQSPTHLIKTRGQQVTLRCSSQSGHNTVSWYQQALGQGPQFIFQYYREEENGRGNFPPRFSGLQFPNYSSELNVNALELDDSALYLCASSWDSYEQYFGPGTRLTVT.

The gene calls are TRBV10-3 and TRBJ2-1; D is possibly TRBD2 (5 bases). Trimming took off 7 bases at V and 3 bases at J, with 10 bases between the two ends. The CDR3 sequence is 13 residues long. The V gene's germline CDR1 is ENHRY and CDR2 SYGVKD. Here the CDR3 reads CAIKAGRYNEQFF. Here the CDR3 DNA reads TGTGCCATCAAGGCGGGCCGCTACAATGAGCAGTTCTTC.

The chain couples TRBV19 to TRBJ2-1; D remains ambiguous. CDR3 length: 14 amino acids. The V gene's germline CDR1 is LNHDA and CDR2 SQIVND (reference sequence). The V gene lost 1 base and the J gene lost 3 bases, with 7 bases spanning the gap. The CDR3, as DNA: TGTGCCAGTAGTATAGTTTTCAGCTACAATGAGCAGTTCTTC. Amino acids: CASSIVFSYNEQFF.

This CDR3 reads CASSRHDRWYYGYTF. The CDR3 bases are TGTGCCAGCAGCCGACACGACAGGTGGTACTATGGCTACACCTTC. This chain uses TRBV9 with TRBJ1-2, with D possibly matching TRBD1 (6 bases). V gave up 4 bases and J gave up 3 bases, with 16 bases separating them. Germline V gene data show CDR1 as SGDLS and CDR2 as YYNGEE. The CDR3 totals 15 residues. Using reference TRBV9 and TRBJ1-2 for the parts outside the CDR3, the full variable domain is DSGVTQTPKHLITATGQRVTLRCSPRSGDLSVYWYQQSLDQGLQFLIQYYNGEERAKGNILERFSAQQFPDLHSELNLSSLELGDSALYFCASSRHDRWYYGYTFGSGTRLTVV.

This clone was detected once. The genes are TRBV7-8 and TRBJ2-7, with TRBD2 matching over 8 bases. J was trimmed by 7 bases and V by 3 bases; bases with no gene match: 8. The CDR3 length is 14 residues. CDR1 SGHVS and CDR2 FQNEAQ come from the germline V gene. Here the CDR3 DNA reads TGTGCCAGCAGCTTCGGAGCGGGAGTGTGGGAGCAGTACTTC. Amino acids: CASSFGAGVWEQYF.

The chain's CDR3 is CATSRGRDEKLFF. In DNA, the CDR3 is TGTGCCACCAGCAGAGGCAGGGATGAAAAACTGTTTTTT. V and J are TRBV15 and TRBJ1-4; possible D gene TRBD1, 5 bases. The ends were cut back, 1 base at V and 6 bases at J, with 6 bases in the middle. In germline, CDR1 is LNHNV, CDR2 YYDKDF (reference sequence). The CDR3 covers 13 residues. The whole variable domain, remainder taken from reference TRBV15 and TRBJ1-4, is DAMVIQNPRYQVTQFGKPVTLSCSQTLNHNVMYWYQQKSSQAPKLLFHYYDKDFNNEADTPDNFQSRRPNTSFCFLDIRSPGLGDTAMYLCATSRGRDEKLFFGSGTQLSVL.

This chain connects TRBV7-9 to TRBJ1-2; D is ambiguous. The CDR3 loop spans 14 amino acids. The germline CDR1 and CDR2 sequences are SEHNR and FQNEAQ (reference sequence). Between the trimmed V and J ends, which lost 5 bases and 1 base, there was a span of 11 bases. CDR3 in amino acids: CASSPPGNNYGYTF. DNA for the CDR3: TGTGCCAGCAGCCCACCGGGGAATAACTATGGCTACACCTTC. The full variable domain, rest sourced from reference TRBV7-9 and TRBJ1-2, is DTGVSQNPRHKITKRGQNVTFRCDPISEHNRLYWYRQTLGQGPEFLTYFQNEAQLEKSRLLSDRFSAERPKGSFSTLEIQRTEQGDSAMYLCASSPPGNNYGYTFGSGTRLTVV.

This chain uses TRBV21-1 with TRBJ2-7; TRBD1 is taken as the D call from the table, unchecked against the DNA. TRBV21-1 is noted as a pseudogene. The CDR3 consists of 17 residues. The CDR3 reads CASSIRSGGRQYYEQYF. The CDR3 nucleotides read TGTGCCAGCAGCATTAGGTCTGGTGGCAGGCAATACTACGAGCAGTACTTC.

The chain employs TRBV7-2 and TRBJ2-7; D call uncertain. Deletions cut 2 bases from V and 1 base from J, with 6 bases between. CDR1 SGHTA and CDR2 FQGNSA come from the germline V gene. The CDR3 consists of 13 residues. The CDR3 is CASSLKVSYEQYF. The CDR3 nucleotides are TGTGCCAGCAGCTTAAAGGTTTCCTACGAGCAGTACTTC.

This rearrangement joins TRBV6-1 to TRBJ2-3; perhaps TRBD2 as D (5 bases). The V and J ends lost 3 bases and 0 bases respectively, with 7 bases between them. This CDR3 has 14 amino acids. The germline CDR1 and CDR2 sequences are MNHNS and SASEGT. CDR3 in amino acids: CASSERGSTDTQYF. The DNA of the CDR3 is TGTGCCAGCAGTGAGAGAGGGAGCACAGATACGCAGTATTTT.

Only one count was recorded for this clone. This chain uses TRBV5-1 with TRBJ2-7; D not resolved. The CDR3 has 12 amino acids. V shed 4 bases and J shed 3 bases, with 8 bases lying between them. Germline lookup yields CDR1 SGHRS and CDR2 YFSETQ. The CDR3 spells CASSDPGYEQYF. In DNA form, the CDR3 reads TGCGCCAGCAGCGACCCTGGCTACGAGCAGTACTTC.

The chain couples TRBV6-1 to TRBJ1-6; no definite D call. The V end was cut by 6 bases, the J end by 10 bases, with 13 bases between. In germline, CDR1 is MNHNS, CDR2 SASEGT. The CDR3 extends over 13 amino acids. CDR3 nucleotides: TGTGCCAGCAGGTGGCAGGTTGGGTCACCCCTCCACTTT. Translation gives CASRWQVGSPLHF.

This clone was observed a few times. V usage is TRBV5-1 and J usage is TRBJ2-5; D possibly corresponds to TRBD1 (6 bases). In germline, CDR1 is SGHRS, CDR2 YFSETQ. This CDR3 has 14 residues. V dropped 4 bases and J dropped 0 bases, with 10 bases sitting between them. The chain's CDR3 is CASSPRDNQETQYF. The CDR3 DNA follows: TGCGCCAGCAGCCCCCGGGACAACCAAGAGACCCAGTACTTC. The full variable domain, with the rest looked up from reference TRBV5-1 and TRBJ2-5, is KAGVTQTPRYLIKTRGQQVTLSCSPISGHRSVSWYQQTPGQGLQFLFEYFSETQRNKGNFPGRFSGRQFSNSRSEMNVSTLELGDSALYLCASSPRDNQETQYFGPGTRLLVL.

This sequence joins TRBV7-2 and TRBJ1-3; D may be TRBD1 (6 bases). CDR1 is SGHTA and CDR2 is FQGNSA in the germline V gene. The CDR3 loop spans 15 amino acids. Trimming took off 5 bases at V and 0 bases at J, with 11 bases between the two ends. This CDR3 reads CASSHRGNSGNTIYF. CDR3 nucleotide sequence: TGTGCCAGCAGCCATAGGGGGAACTCTGGAAACACCATATATTTT.

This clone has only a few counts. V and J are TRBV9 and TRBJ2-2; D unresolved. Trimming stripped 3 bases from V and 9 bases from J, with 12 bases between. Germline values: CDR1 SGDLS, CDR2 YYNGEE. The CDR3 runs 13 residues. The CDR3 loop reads CASSARLDRELFF. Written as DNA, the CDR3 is TGTGCCAGCAGCGCACGACTGGACCGGGAGCTGTTTTTT.

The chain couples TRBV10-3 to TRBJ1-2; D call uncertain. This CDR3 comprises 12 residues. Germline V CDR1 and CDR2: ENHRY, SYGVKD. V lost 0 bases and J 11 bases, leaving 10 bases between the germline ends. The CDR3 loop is CAISESRSSYTF. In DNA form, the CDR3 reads TGTGCCATCAGTGAGTCGAGGTCCAGTTACACCTTC.